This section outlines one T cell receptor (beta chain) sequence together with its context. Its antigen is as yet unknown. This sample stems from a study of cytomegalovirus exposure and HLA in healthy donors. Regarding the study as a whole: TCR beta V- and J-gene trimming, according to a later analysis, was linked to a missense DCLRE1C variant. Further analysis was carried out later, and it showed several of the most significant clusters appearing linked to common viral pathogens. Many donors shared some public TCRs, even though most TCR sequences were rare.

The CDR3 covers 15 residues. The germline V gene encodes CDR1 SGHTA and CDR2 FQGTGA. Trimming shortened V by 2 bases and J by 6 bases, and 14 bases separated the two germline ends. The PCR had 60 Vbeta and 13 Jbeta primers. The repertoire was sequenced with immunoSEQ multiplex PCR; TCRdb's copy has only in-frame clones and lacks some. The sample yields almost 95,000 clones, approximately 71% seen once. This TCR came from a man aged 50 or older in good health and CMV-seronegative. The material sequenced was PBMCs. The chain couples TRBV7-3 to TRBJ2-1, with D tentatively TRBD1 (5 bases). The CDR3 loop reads CASSLYASRGNEQFF. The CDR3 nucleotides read TGTGCCAGCAGCTTATATGCCAGTAGGGGCAATGAGCAGTTCTTC.